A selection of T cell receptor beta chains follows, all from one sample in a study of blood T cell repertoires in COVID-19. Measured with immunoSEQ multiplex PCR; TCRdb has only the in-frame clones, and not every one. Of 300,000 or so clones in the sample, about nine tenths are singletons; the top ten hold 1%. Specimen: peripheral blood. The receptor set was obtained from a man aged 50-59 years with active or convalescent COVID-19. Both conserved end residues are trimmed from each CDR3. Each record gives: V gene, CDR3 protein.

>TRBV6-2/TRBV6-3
ASSSSWASTDTQY
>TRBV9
ASSARLDSYEQY
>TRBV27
ASSFGDRVGEKLF
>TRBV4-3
ASSQIYGGAEKLF
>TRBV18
ASSPSGIANNGELF
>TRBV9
ASSVDSNPYEQY
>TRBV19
ASSTRTSVAGETQY
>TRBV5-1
ASSFFGGAETQY
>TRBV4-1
ASSPGGGSSYNEQF
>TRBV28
ASRGGGAYNEQF
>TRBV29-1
SVEGVRARLDTQY
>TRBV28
ASSPSHSNQPQH
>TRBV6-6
ASSYSIARYYEQY
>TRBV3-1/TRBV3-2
ASSQRGPTNEKLF
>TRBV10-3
AISETEANEQF
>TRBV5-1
ASSSGTGSGTEAF
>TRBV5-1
ASSLVTDQETQY
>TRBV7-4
ASSLGLAGLIKYQETQY
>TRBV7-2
ASSLESSTGAQH
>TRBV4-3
ASSQGAAGGKETQY
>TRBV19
ASRSGGTNEKLF
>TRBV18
ASSPIEQGDTEAF
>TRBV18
ASSHRTGKSTDTQY
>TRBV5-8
ASSAIAGMSSPLH
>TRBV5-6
ASSLPPGGGEKLF
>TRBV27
ASSPGQGVNSPLH
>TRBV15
ATSRDQDQPQH
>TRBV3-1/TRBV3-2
ASSQGVGYNQPQH